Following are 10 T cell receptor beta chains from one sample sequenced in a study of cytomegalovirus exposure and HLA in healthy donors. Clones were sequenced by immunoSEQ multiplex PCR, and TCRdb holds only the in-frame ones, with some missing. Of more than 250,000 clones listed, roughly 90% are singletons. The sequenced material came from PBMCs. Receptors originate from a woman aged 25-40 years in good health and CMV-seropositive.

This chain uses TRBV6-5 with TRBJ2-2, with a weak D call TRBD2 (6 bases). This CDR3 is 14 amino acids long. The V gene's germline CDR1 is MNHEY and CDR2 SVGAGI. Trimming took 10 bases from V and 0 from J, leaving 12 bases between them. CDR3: CATKSGANTGELFF. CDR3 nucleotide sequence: TGTGCCACCAAATCGGGAGCGAACACCGGGGAGCTGTTTTTT.

For the CDR3, the DNA is TGTGCCAGCAGTGTCAGTGTCTGGGAGACCCAGTACTTC. It specifies CASSVSVWETQYF. The genes are TRBV6-1 and TRBJ2-5; no firm D call. CDR1 is MNHNS and CDR2 is SASEGT in the germline V gene. The V end was cut by 4 bases, the J end by 5 bases, with 11 bases between. This CDR3 is 13 amino acids long.

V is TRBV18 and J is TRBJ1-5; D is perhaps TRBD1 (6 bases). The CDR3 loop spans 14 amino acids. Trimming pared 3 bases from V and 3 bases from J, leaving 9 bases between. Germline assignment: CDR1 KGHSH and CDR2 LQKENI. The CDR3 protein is CASSPTGNNQPQHF. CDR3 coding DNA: TGTGCCAGCTCACCTACAGGGAACAATCAGCCCCAGCATTTT.

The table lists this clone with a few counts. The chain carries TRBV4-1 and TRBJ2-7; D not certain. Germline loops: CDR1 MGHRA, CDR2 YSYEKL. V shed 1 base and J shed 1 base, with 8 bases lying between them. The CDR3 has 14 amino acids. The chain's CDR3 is CASSQVQLSYEQYF. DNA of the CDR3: TGCGCCAGCAGCCAAGTTCAGTTGTCCTACGAGCAGTACTTC.

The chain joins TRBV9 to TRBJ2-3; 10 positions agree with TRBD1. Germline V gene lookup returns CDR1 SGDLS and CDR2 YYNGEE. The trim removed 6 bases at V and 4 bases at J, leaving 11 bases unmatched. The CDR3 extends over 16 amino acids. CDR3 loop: CASTSGDRGGADTQYF. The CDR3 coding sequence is TGTGCCAGCACCTCCGGGGACAGGGGAGGGGCAGATACGCAGTATTTT.

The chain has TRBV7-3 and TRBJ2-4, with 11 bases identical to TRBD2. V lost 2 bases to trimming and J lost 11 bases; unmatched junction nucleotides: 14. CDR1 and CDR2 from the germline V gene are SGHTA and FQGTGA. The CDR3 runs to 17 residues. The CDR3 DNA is TGTGCCAGCAGCTTATCCCTGACTAGCGGGGTCTTTGGGGTTCAGTACTTC. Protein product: CASSLSLTSGVFGVQYF.

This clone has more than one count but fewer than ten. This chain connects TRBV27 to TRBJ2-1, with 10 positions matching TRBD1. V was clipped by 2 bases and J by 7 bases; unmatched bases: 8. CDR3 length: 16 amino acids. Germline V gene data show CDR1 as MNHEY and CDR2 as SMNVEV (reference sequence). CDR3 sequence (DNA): TGTGCCAGCAGTTTAACGCGGACAGGGGGGCGTAATGAGCAGTTCTTC. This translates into CASSLTRTGGRNEQFF.

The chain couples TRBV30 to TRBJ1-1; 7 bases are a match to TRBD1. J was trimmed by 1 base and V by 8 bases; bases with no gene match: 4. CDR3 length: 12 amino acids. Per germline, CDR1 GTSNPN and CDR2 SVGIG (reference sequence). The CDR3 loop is CAADRENTEAFF. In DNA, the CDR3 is TGTGCCGCCGACAGGGAGAACACTGAAGCTTTCTTT.

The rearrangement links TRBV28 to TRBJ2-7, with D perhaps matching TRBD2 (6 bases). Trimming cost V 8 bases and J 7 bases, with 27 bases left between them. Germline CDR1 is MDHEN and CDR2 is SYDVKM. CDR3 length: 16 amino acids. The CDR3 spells CASPPDFGTRAGEQYF. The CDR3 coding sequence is TGTGCCAGCCCTCCGGACTTCGGGACCAGGGCGGGAGAGCAGTACTTC.

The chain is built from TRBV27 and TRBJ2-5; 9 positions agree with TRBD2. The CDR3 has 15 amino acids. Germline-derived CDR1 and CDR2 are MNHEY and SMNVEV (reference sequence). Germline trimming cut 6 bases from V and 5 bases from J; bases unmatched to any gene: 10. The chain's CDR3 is CASSIAGELQETQYF. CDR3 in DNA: TGTGCCAGCAGCATAGCGGGAGAGCTGCAGGAGACCCAGTACTTC.